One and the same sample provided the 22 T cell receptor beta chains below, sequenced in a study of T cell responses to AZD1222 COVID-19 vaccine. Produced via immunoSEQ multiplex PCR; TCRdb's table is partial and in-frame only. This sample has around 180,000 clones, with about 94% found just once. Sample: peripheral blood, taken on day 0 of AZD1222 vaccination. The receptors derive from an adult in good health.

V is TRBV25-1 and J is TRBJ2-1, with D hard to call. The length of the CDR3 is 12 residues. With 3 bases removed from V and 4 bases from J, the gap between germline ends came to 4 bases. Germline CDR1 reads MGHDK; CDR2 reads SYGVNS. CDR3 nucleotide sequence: TGTGCCAGCAGTGAGGGTTACAATGAGCAGTTCTTC. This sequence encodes CASSEGYNEQFF.

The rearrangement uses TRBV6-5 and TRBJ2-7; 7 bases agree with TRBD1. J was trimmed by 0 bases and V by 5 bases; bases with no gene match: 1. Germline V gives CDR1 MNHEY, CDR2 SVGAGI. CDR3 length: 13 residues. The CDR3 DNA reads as TGTGCCAGCAGTCGACAGGGCTCCTACGAGCAGTACTTC. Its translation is CASSRQGSYEQYF.

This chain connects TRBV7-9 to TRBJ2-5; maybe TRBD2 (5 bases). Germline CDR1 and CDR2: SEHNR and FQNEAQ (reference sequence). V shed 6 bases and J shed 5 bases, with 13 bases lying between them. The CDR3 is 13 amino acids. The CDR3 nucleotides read TGTGCCAGCAGATTGACTATTGCGGAGACCCAGTACTTC. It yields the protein CASRLTIAETQYF.

The CDR3, as DNA: TGTGCCAGCAGCTTAGGTCCCCAAGCGTCCAATGAGCAGTTCTTC. Residues: CASSLGPQASNEQFF. The chain combines TRBV7-2 with TRBJ2-1; D is unresolved. The V end lost 1 base, the J end lost 6 bases, and 13 bases lay between the germline ends. There are 15 residues in the CDR3. Germline V gives CDR1 SGHTA, CDR2 FQGNSA.

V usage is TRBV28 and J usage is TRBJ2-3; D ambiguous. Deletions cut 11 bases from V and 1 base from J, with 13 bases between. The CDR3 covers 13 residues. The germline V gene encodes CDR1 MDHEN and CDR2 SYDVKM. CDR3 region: CAAQGQGTDTQYF. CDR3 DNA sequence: TGTGCCGCGCAAGGCCAGGGCACAGATACGCAGTATTTT.

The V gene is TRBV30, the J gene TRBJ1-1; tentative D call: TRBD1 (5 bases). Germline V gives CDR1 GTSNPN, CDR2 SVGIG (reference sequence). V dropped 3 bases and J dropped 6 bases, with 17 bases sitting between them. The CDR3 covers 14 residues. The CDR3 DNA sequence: TGTGCCTGGAGACCGGGACCCCAGGCCGCTGAAGCTTTCTTT. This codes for CAWRPGPQAAEAFF. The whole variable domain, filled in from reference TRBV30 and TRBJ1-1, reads SQTIHQWPATLVQPVGSPLSLECTVEGTSNPNLYWYRQAAGRGLQLLFYSVGIGQISSEVPQNLSASRPQDRQFILSSKKLLLSDSGFYLCAWRPGPQAAEAFFGQGTRLTVV.

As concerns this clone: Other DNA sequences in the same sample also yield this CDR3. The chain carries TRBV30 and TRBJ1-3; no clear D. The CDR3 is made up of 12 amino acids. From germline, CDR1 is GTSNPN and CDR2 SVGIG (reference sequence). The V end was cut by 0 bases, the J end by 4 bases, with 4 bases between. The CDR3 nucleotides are TGTGCCTGGAGTGTAAGAGGAAACACCATATATTTT. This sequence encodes CAWSVRGNTIYF.

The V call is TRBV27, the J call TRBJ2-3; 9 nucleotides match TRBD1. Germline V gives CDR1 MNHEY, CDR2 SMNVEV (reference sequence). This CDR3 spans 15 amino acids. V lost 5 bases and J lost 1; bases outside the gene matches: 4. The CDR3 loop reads CASSNRDRGTDTQYF. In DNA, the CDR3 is TGTGCCAGCAGTAATCGGGACAGGGGCACAGATACGCAGTATTTT.

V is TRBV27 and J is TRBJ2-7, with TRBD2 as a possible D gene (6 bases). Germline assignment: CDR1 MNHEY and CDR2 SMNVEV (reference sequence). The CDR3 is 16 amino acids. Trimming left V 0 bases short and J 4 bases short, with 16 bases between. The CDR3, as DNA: TGTGCCAGCAGTTTATCGAGGAGGGACCATCGGTACGAGCAGTACTTC. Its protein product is CASSLSRRDHRYEQYF.

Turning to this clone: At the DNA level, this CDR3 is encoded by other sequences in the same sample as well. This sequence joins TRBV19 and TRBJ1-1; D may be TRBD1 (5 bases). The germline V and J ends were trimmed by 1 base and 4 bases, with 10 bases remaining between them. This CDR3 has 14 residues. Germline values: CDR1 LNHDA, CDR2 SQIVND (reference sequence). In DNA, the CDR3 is TGTGCCAGTAGTATAGGGCCTGGGGGCACTGAAGCTTTCTTT. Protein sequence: CASSIGPGGTEAFF.

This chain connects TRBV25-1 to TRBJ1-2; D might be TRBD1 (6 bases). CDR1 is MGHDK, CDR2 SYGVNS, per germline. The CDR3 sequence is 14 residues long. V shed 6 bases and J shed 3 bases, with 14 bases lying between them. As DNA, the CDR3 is TGTGCCAGCAGGAGAGGGGGAGGGGACTATGGCTACACCTTC. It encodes CASRRGGGDYGYTF.

The CDR3 bases are TGTGCCAGCAGTGTTGGGATATCACTGTTTTTT. Residues: CASSVGISLFF. V gene TRBV2 combines with J gene TRBJ1-4; no firm D call. V lost 4 bases and J 13 bases, leaving 10 bases between the germline ends. Germline assignment: CDR1 SNHLY and CDR2 FYNNEI. The CDR3 contains 11 residues.

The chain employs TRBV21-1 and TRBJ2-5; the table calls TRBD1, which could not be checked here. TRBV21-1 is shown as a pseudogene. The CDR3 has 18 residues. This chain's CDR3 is CASSKGTGGKGYQETQYF. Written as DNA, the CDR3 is TGTGCCAGCAGCAAAGGCACAGGGGGCAAGGGGTACCAAGAGACCCAGTACTTC.

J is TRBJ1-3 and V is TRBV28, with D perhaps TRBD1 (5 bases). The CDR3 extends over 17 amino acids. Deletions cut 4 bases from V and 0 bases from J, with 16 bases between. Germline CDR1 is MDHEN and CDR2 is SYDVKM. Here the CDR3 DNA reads TGTGCCAGCAGTTGGGGGGGGAGTGACAGCTCTGGAAACACCATATATTTT. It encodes CASSWGGSDSSGNTIYF.

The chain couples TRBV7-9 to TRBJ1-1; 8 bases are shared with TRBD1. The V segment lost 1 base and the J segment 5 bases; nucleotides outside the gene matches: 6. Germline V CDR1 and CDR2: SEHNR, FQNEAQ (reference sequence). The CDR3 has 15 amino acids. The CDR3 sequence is CASSLGRQGRTEAFF. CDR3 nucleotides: TGTGCCAGCAGCTTAGGGAGACAGGGGAGGACTGAAGCTTTCTTT.

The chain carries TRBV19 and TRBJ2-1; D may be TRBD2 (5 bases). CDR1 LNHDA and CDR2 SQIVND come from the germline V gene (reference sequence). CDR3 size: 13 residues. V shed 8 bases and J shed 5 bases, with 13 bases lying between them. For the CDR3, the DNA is TGTGCCAGTCCACGTCCTAGCCACAATGAGCAGTTCTTC. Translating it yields CASPRPSHNEQFF.

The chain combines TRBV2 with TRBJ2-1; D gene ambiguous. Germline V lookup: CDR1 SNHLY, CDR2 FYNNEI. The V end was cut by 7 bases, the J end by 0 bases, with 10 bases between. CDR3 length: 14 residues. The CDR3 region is CASKSTSSYNEQFF. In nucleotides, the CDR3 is TGTGCCAGCAAATCTACCAGCTCCTACAATGAGCAGTTCTTC.

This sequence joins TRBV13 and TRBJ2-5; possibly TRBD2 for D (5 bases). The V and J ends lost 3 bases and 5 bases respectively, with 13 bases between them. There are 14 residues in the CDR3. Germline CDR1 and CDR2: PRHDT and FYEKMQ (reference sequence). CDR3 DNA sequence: TGTGCCAGCAGCTTCCCCGGGGAATCGGAGACCCAGTACTTC. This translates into CASSFPGESETQYF.

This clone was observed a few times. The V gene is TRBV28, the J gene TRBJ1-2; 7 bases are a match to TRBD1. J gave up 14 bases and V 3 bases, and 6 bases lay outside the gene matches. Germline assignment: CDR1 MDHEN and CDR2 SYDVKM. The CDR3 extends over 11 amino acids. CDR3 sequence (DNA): TGTGCCAGCAGTTTGACAGGGAGTAGAACCTTC. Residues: CASSLTGSRTF.

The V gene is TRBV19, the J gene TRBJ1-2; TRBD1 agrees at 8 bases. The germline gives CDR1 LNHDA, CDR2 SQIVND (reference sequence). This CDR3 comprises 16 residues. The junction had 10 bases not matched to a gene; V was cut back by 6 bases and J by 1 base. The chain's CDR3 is CASRTGTGRLNYGYTF. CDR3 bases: TGTGCCAGTAGGACCGGGACAGGTAGACTTAACTATGGCTACACCTTC.

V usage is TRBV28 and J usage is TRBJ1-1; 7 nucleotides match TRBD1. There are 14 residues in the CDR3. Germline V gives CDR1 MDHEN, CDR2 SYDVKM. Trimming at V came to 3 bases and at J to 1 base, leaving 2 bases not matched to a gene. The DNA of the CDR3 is TGTGCCAGCAGTTTTACAGGGGAGAACACTGAAGCTTTCTTT. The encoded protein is CASSFTGENTEAFF.

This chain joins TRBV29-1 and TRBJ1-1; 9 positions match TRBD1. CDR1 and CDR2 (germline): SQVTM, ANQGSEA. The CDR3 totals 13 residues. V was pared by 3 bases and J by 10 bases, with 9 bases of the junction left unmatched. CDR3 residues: CSVDGGPGQGAFF. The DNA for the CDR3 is TGCAGCGTTGATGGAGGCCCGGGACAGGGAGCTTTCTTT.